The clone carrying this T cell receptor (beta chain) was counted ten times or more. Trimming took 6 bases from V and 7 from J, leaving 19 bases between them. The CDR3 is 15 residues long. The data originate from a study of regulatory T cells in long-lasting Graves disease. Indicated time point: newly diagnosed GD, antithyroid drugs for less than 3 months. Extracted PBMC RNA gave rise to the TCR library. Combining iRepertoire HTBI primers with Arm-PCR of CDR3 regions, the authors built TCR beta libraries. TCRdb re-analysed the multiplex PCR reads in MiXCR, keeping a single row per CDR3 protein. The sample lists just over 600,000 distinct CDR3 sequences, approximately 15% occurring once. This sample also appeared in a second study, on T cells in Graves' hyperthyroidism and ophthalmopathy. That study reports: Ophthalmopathy was distinguished from stable hyperthyroidism by 13 V-J signatures.

The rearrangement links TRBV12-3 or TRBV12-4 to TRBJ2-1; D is undetermined. This specimen was peripheral blood mononuclear cells (PBMCs), taken at new diagnosis, from a patient treated with antithyroid drugs. The TCR sequence derives from a woman in her twenties or thirties with Graves disease. The CDR3 sequence is CASRYNPNFENEQFF. As DNA, the CDR3 is TGTGCCAGCAGATACAACCCGAATTTTGAAAATGAGCAGTTCTTC.